A selection of T cell receptor beta chains follows, all from one sample in a study of neoadjuvant anti-PD-1 for oral cavity cancer. TCRdb's copy holds only in-frame clones and misses some; the assay was immunoSEQ multiplex PCR. Here the sample spans some 6,200 clones, approximately 58% being singletons. This material consisted of tumor tissue, taken after nivolumab (anti-PD-1) treatment. The receptors were gathered from a person aged 40 to 85 with oral cavity squamous cell carcinoma. CDR3s include the opening cysteine and the closing phenylalanine or tryptophan. Each record gives: V gene, J gene, clone size, D gene, CDR3 DNA, CDR3 protein. A D gene is named only where the DNA matches it firmly. Size tells how often a clone was seen (once, few, many) or the class of an expanded clone, and some rows leave it out.

>TRBV4-2|TRBJ1-2|few|TRBD1
TGTGCCAGCAGCTCAAAGGACAGGGGAGAGGGCTACACCTTC
CASSSKDRGEGYTF
>TRBV19|TRBJ1-2|-|-
TGTGCCAGTAGTATATCACCCCTCTATGGCTACACCTTC
CASSISPLYGYTF
>TRBV18|TRBJ1-1|-|-
TGTGCCAGCTCACCACCGAGGACGGAGAACACTGAAGCTTTCTTT
CASSPPRTENTEAFF
>TRBV4-1|TRBJ1-4|-|TRBD1
TGCGCCAGCAGCCAAGAGGGGACAGGGAGGCCTAATGAAAAACTGTTTTTT
CASSQEGTGRPNEKLFF
>TRBV7-2|TRBJ2-3|-|TRBD1
TGTGCCAGCAGCTTAGCCTTCTCAGGGGGCGGAAGCACAGATACGCAGTATTTT
CASSLAFSGGGSTDTQYF
>TRBV5-4|TRBJ2-1|-|TRBD2
TGTGCCAGCAGCTTGGAGGCGGGAGGGCGGAGTGAGCAGTTCTTC
CASSLEAGGRSEQFF
>TRBV5-4|TRBJ1-1|few|-
TGTGCCAGCAGCTTGGGGATGGCTGGGACTGAAGCTTTCTTT
CASSLGMAGTEAFF
>TRBV5-4|TRBJ2-7|-|-
TGTGCCAGCAGCGCGGGACTCAGCTCCTACGAGCAGTACTTC
CASSAGLSSYEQYF
>TRBV9|TRBJ2-1|-|TRBD2
TGTGCCAGCAGCGTAGTGGGACTAGCGGGATATGAGCAGTTCTTC
CASSVVGLAGYEQFF
>TRBV2|TRBJ1-1|once|-
TGTGCCAGCAGTGAAATGGGCCCCACTGAAGCTTTCTTT
CASSEMGPTEAFF
>TRBV7-9|TRBJ2-7|-|-
TGTGCCAGCAGCTTAGTAGGGAGGCAGGACCCGGCCTACGAGCAGTACTTC
CASSLVGRQDPAYEQYF
>TRBV27|TRBJ1-1|-|-
TGTGCCAGCAGTTTATTAGCACGGGGCAGAATCTTGAACACTGAAGCTTTCTTT
CASSLLARGRILNTEAFF
>TRBV27|TRBJ1-2|-|-
TGTGCCAGCAGGCCTCCGGGACTCGCTTTTAACTATGGCTACACCTTC
CASRPPGLAFNYGYTF
>TRBV5-1|TRBJ1-1|-|-
TGCGCCAGCAGCTTGAGTACAGGGCTCGCTGAAGCTTTCTTT
CASSLSTGLAEAFF
>TRBV28|TRBJ2-2|few|TRBD1
TGTGCCAGCAGTCCGATCCGCTGGGACAGAGCGAACACCGGGGAGCTGTTTTTT
CASSPIRWDRANTGELFF
>TRBV14|TRBJ1-2|few|TRBD1
TGTGCCAGCAGCCAGCTCCGGGGACAGGGGGACTATGGCTACACCTTC
CASSQLRGQGDYGYTF
>TRBV4-2|TRBJ2-7|-|-
TGTGCCAGCAGCCAAGACTCTAGCGACTACGAGCAGTACTTC
CASSQDSSDYEQYF
>TRBV11-2|TRBJ1-6|-|-
TGTGCCAGCAGCCCTCCTGTGGGGGTAGGACGTTCACCCCTCCACTTT
CASSPPVGVGRSPLHF
>TRBV18|TRBJ2-4|few|-
TGTGCCAGCTCACCTATCCAGGCCACCGGCACGATAGCCAAAAACATTCAGTACTTC
CASSPIQATGTIAKNIQYF
>TRBV30|TRBJ2-3|once|TRBD2
TGTGCCTGGGGGGGGAGGGGAGCACGGTTCTCAGATACGCAGTATTTT
CAWGGRGARFSDTQYF
>TRBV20-1|TRBJ2-3|-|-
TGCAGTGCTATCGAGATCAATACGCAGTATTTT
CSAIEINTQYF
>TRBV5-1|TRBJ2-7|-|TRBD1
TGCGCCAGCAGCGTTAGGGGGCCGGGCGAGCAGTACTTC
CASSVRGPGEQYF
>TRBV18|TRBJ2-2|-|-
TGTGCCAGCTCACCAAAGGAGCGGTCGAACACCGGGGAGCTGTTTTTT
CASSPKERSNTGELFF
>TRBV30|TRBJ2-3|-|-
TGTGCCTGGAGTGTGCGAGCAGCGGATACGCAGTATTTT
CAWSVRAADTQYF
>TRBV7-2|TRBJ2-3|-|TRBD2
TGTGCCAGCAGCCGTACTAGCGGGGAAACACCAGATACGCAGTATTTT
CASSRTSGETPDTQYF
>TRBV6-5|TRBJ1-1|-|-
TGTGCCAGCAGTTACCGACACCCGAACACTGAAGCTTTCTTT
CASSYRHPNTEAFF
>TRBV28|TRBJ2-1|once|TRBD2
TGTGCCAGCAGCCGGCATCCGGGACTAGTTTCCAATGAGCAGTTCTTC
CASSRHPGLVSNEQFF
>TRBV13|TRBJ2-1|-|-
TGTGCCAGCAGCTTACTAAGTAATGAGCAGTTCTTC
CASSLLSNEQFF
>TRBV5-6|TRBJ1-5|-|-
TGTGCCAGCAGCTTGGGACGGGGGGTAGGGCCCCAGCATTTT
CASSLGRGVGPQHF
>TRBV14|TRBJ1-2|-|-
TGTGCCAGCAGCCAAGATCTGCAGTCCGGTGGCTACACCTTC
CASSQDLQSGGYTF
>TRBV5-5|TRBJ1-1|-|-
TGTGCCAGCAGCCCGGAGGGTAGGCCGAACACTGAAGCTTTCTTT
CASSPEGRPNTEAFF
>TRBV9|TRBJ2-2|-|-
TGTGCCAGCAGCCCGGGGACTAACACCGGGGAGCTGTTTTTT
CASSPGTNTGELFF
>TRBV7-7|TRBJ2-5|few|-
TGTGCCAGCAGCTCCCAGGGCCTCGGAGGGGCCCAGTACTTC
CASSSQGLGGAQYF
>TRBV2|TRBJ1-1|-|-
TGTGCCAGCGCGGGGGCTTTCTTT
CASAGAFF
>TRBV6-5|TRBJ2-1|-|TRBD2
TGTGCCAGCAGTTTCACGGGACTAGTTTCTTACAATGAGCAGTTCTTC
CASSFTGLVSYNEQFF
>TRBV9|TRBJ2-5|-|TRBD2
TGTGCCAGCAGCGCCCGACTAGCGGGAGAGAGGGAGACCCAGTACTTC
CASSARLAGERETQYF
>TRBV18|TRBJ1-5|once|-
TGTGCCAGCTCACCGCAGGCGTTAGGTCAGCCCCAGCATTTT
CASSPQALGQPQHF
>TRBV27|TRBJ1-1|few|TRBD1
TGTGCCAGCAGTTTAAGGACAGGGCAGAACACTGAAGCTTTCTTT
CASSLRTGQNTEAFF
>TRBV7-6|TRBJ2-1|few|TRBD1
TGTGCCAGCAGCTTAGTAACAGGGGGGAGGAATGAGCAGTTCTTC
CASSLVTGGRNEQFF
>TRBV2|TRBJ2-7|-|-
TGTGCCAGCACTGAACAGGGACCTTCCAACTACGAGCAGTACTTC
CASTEQGPSNYEQYF
>TRBV6-5|TRBJ1-5|-|TRBD1
TGTGCCAGCAGTCGGACAGGTTTGAGCAATCAGCCCCAGCATTTT
CASSRTGLSNQPQHF
>TRBV5-1|TRBJ2-7|-|-
TGCGCCAGCAGCTTGGCAGAACAGCGGAACTACGAGCAGTACTTC
CASSLAEQRNYEQYF